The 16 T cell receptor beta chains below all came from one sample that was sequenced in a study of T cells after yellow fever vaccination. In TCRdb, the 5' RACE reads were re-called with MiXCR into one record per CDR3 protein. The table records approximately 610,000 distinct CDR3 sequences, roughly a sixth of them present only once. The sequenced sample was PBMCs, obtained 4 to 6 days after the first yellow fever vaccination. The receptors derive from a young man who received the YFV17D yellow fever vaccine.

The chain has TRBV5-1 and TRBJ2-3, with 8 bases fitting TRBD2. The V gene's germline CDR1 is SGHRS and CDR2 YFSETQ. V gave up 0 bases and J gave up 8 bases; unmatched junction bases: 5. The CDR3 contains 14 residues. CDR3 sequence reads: CASSLGTSGTTQYF. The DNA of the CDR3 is TGCGCCAGCAGCTTGGGAACTAGCGGTACTACGCAGTATTTT.

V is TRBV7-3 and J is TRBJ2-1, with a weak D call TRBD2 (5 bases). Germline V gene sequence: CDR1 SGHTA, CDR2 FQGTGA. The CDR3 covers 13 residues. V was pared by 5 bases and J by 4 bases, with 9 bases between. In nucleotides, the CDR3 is TGTGCCAGCAGCGCCGGGGATTACAATGAGCAGTTCTTC. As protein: CASSAGDYNEQFF. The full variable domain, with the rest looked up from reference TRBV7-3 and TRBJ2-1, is GAGVSQTPSNKVTEKGKYVELRCDPISGHTALYWYRQSLGQGPEFLIYFQGTGAADDSGLPNDRFFAVRPEGSVSTLKIQRTERGDSAVYLCASSAGDYNEQFFGPGTRLTVL.

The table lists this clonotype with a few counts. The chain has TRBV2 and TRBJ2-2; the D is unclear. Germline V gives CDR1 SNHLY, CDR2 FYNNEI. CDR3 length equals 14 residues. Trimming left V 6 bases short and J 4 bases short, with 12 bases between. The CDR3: CASSETGFTGELFF. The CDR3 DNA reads TGTGCCAGCAGCGAAACGGGCTTCACCGGGGAGCTGTTTTTT.

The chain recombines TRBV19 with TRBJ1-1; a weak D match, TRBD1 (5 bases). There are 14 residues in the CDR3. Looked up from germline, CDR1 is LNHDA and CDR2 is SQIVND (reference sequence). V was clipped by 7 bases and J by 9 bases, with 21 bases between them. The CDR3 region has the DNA TGTGCCAGTATTCGAGGGGAGGACCGTCGAAAAGCTTTCTTT. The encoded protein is CASIRGEDRRKAFF.

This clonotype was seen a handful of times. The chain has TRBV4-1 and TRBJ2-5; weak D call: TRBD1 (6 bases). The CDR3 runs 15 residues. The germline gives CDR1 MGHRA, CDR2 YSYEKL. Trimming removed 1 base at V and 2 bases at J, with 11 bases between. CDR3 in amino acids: CASSQGNRDQETQYF. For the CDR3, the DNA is TGCGCCAGCAGCCAAGGAAACAGGGATCAAGAGACCCAGTACTTC.

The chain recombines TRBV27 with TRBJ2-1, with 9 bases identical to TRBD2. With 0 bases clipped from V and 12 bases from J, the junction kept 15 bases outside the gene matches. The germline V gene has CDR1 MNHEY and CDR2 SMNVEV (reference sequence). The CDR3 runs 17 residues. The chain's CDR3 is CASSLSPRGRGGLGQFF. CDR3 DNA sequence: TGTGCCAGCAGTTTATCTCCTCGGGGGCGGGGGGGCCTTGGGCAGTTCTTC.

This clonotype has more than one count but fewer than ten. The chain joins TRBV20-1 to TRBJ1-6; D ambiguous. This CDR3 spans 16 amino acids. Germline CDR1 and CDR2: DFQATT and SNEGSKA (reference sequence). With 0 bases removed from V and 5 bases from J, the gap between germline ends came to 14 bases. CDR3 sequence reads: CSARDFVSIHNSPLHF. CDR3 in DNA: TGCAGTGCTAGAGATTTTGTTAGCATTCATAATTCACCCCTCCACTTT.

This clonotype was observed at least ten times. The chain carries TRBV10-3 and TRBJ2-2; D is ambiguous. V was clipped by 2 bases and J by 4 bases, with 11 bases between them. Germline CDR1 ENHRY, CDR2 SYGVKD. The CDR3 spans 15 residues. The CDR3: CAISEADPGTGELFF. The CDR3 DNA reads TGTGCCATCAGTGAGGCGGACCCAGGCACCGGGGAGCTGTTTTTT.

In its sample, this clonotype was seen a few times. CDR3 sequence (DNA): TGTGCCACCCTGGCCCCCTCCGGGGAGCTGTTTTTT. Amino acid sequence: CATLAPSGELFF. The genes are TRBV24-1 and TRBJ2-2; unclear D gene. The CDR3 runs to 12 residues. V was cut by 9 bases and J by 6 bases, with 10 bases left in between. Germline assignment: CDR1 KGHDR and CDR2 SFDVKD.

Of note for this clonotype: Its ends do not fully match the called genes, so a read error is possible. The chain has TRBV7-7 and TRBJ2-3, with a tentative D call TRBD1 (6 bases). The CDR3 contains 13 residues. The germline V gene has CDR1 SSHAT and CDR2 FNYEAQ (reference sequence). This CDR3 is CASSLGALKTQYF. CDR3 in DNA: TGTGCTAGCAGCTTGGGGGCCCTAAAGACGCAGTATTTT.

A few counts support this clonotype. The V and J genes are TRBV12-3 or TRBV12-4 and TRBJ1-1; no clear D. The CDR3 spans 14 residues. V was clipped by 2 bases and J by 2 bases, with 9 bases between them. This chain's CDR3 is CASSLRATNTEAFF. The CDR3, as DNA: TGTGCCAGCAGTTTACGTGCTACTAACACTGAAGCTTTCTTT.

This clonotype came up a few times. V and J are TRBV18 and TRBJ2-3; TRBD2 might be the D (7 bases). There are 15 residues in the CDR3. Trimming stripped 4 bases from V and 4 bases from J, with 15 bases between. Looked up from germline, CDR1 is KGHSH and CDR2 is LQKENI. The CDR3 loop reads CASSLNGGPADTQYF. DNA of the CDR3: TGTGCCAGCTCACTCAACGGGGGGCCGGCAGATACGCAGTATTTT. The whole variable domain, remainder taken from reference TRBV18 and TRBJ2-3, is NAGVMQNPRHLVRRRGQEARLRCSPMKGHSHVYWYRQLPEEGLKFMVYLQKENIIDESGMPKERFSAEFPKEGPSILRIQQVVRGDSAAYFCASSLNGGPADTQYFGPGTRLTVL.

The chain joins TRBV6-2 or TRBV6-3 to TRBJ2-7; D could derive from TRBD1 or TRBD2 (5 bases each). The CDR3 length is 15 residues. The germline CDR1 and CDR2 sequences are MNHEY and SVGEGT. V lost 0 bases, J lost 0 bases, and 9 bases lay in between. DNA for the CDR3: TGTGCCAGCAGTTACTCGAAGGGGACCTCCTACGAGCAGTACGTC. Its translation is CASSYSKGTSYEQYV.

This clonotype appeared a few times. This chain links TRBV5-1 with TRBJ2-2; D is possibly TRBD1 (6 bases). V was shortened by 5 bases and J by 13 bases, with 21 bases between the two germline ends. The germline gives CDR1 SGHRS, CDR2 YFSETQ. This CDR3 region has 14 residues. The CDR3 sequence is CASRTHRETDTLFF. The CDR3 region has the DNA TGCGCCAGCAGGACACACAGGGAAACGGATACGCTGTTTTTT.

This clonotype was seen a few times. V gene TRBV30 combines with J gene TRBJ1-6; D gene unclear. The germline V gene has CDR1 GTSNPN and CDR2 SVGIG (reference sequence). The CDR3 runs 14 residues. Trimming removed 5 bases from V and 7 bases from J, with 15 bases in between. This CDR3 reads CAWRRRGENSPLHF. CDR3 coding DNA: TGTGCCTGGCGGCGGCGGGGAGAGAATTCACCCCTCCACTTT.

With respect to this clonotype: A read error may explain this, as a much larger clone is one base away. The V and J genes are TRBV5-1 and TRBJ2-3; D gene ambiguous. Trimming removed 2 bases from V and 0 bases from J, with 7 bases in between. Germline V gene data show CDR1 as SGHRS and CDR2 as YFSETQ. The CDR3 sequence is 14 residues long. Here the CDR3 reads CASSLQDSTDTQYF. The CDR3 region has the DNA TGCGCCAGCAGCTTACAAGACAGCACAGATACGCAGTATTTT.